Detailed here is one T cell receptor beta chain. The target of this receptor is not known. Within one base of it there is no much larger clone, and no base qualities were kept. The transplants used related donors with nonmyeloablative bone marrow transplantation, and mixed chimerism in the human trials was transient. Unstimulated Tregs (CD4+CD25+CD127-), CD4+ non-Tregs (CD4+CD25-), CD4 and CD8 cells were FACS-sorted from thawed PBMCs. The patients were a few recipients of combined kidney and bone marrow transplants from the ITN036ST trial, and samples were available only from these trial subjects. Healthy control blood was separated into PBMCs by Ficoll density gradient and cryopreserved, and patient PBMCs were collected both before and after transplant. This record belongs to a study of Tregs in tolerant kidney transplant recipients (dated by TCRdb to the late 2010s). General notes on the study: Before combined kidney and bone marrow transplantation, this study identified donor-specific regulatory T cells using TCRbeta sequencing and then followed those same cells after transplant. Points the paper makes about the study in general: Expanding Tregs with activated donor B cells appeared to identify the most biologically relevant and donor-specific TCRbeta repertoire. The study was limited by small patient numbers, and the findings need validation in larger populations and under other immunosuppression protocols. Because the PCR primers were changed over time for some patients, nucleotide-level comparison could not be performed across the samples from those patients. Biological reproducibility was not directly assessed, although technical replication error appeared to be minimal. Donor-specific Treg expansion exceeded global Treg expansion in tolerant patients, suggesting antigen-driven rather than nonspecific expansion.

For TCRbeta CDR3 sequencing, genomic DNA was extracted from sorted cells using the QIAGEN DNeasy Blood and Tissue Kit. Through immunoSEQ, high-throughput TCRbeta CDR3 sequencing was done commercially, including PCR amplification with internal controls and bias correction. In the authors' own workflow: Unique productive TCRbeta sequences were defined by CDR3 nucleotide sequence when primers matched and otherwise by CDR3 amino acid sequence together with Vbeta and Jbeta genes. To correct for sorting error, sequences found in more than one sorted population at a frequency ratio of 2:1 or less were discarded, and the remaining shared sequences were assigned to the population with the higher frequency. A sequence was defined as donor-reactive if the sequence was expanded at least 5-fold in CFSE-low cells compared with unstimulated cells and had a frequency of at least 0.01% in CFSE-low cells. Repertoire divergence was quantified by Jensen-Shannon divergence using the top 100 TCRbeta sequences ranked by frequency. For samples with multiple sequencing runs, sorting error was corrected separately for each run before the runs were pooled. Not all clones reach the TCRdb copy of this immuneACCESS table, which keeps in-frame sequences only. Checked studies attribute under half of the gap to unresolved V genes and leave the rest unexplained. The D gene and trimming were derived from the DNA, and the V and J assignments and clone size from that table. The sample records 45,000 to 55,000 clones, 91% of which are singletons. Roughly 15% of the sample rests with the top ten.

The input for sequencing was CD8+ T cells from blood (PBMCs), taken 24 months after the transplant. The source is a human patient who received a combined kidney and bone marrow transplant. Following transplantation, T cells from the graft donor may be among those present.

For the CDR3, the sequence is CAYLTGLPSGANVLTF. The sequenced DNA is TGTGCCTACTTGACAGGGCTCCCCTCTGGGGCCAACGTCCTGACTTTC. This chain is built from TRBV30 and TRBJ2-6; the central 7 bases match TRBD1. Per the germline V gene (reference sequence), GTSNPN is the CDR1 and SVGIG is the CDR2. V is pruned by 7 bases and J by 0 bases, leaving 9 bases of the junction without a gene match. Measured from the cysteine to the phenylalanine, the CDR3 is 16 residues long. Left in the record is the CDR3 DNA by itself, 48 bases read in frame from the first base.